These 5 T cell receptor beta chains were all obtained from the same sample, sequenced in a study of blood T cells in healthy people across ages. A J-beta primer mix and a sample-barcoded 5' primer were used in a second PCR of about 6 to 12 cycles. One entry per CDR3 protein, called by TCRdb with MiXCR from the 5' RACE reads. Here the sample spans hundreds of thousands of distinct CDR3 sequences, about 30% being singletons. Sequenced material: blood. The receptor set was obtained from a woman of 80 years or more in good health.

This clonotype was counted ten times or more. The chain recombines TRBV12-3 or TRBV12-4 with TRBJ2-5, with 11 bases matching TRBD2. Losses at the gene ends were 0 bases for V and 5 bases for J; bases not matched to a gene: 5. The CDR3 loop spans 16 amino acids. The CDR3 region is CASSLAGLAGGETQYF. The CDR3 DNA reads TGTGCCAGCAGTTTAGCGGGCCTAGCGGGGGGTGAGACCCAGTACTTC.

This clonotype has a count of ten or more. The chain has TRBV7-2 and TRBJ2-3, with 11 bases that match TRBD2. Germline lookup yields CDR1 SGHTA and CDR2 FQGNSA. The CDR3 consists of 17 residues. After removal of 5 bases from V and 6 bases from J, the junction contained 13 bases not matched to a gene. CDR3 residues: CASSPPGLAGGGDTQYF. DNA for the CDR3: TGTGCCAGCAGCCCCCCTGGGCTAGCGGGGGGCGGGGATACGCAGTATTTT.

DNA of the CDR3: TGTGCCAGCAGCCAGATCGGGACTAGCTCCGAGCAGTACTTC. Amino acids: CASSQIGTSSEQYF. The chain employs TRBV4-2 and TRBJ2-5; the match to TRBD2 covers 9 bases. Judging by the DNA end, TRBJ2-7 fits better; the J call may be wrong. CDR1 and CDR2 from the germline V gene are LGHNA and YNFKEQ. The CDR3 is made up of 14 amino acids.

The CDR3 spells CASSFTGEVNTIYF. CDR3 nucleotides: TGTGCCAGCAGTTTCACAGGGGAAGTAAACACCATATATTTT. The chain joins TRBV12-3 or TRBV12-4 to TRBJ1-3, with TRBD1 matching over 7 bases. The CDR3 covers 14 residues. Trimming cost V 3 bases and J 6 bases; bases outside gene matches: 5.

In its sample, this clonotype was seen a few times. A read error may be the cause here, since a much bigger clone is one base away. This chain links TRBV7-2 with TRBJ2-3; D may correspond to TRBD1 or TRBD2 (6 bases each). Trimming left V 6 bases short and J 2 bases short, with 15 bases between. The CDR3 contains 15 residues. The germline V gene has CDR1 SGHTA and CDR2 FQGNSA. The CDR3 nucleotides are TGTGCCAGCAGGGACGGAGGGGGGCCCACAGATACGCAGTATTTT. This translates into CASRDGGGPTDTQYF.